Sequencing of this TCR beta chain was carried out in a study of OX40 agonist ivuxolimab in advanced cancers. Study-wide points: Researchers report that CD8+ T cells had, on average, more expanded clones than CD4+.

The CDR3 runs to 14 residues. Germline V lookup: CDR1 MNHEY, CDR2 SVGAGI. The V gene lost 5 bases and the J gene lost 8 bases, with 18 bases spanning the gap. Comment on this clone: The antigen is unknown.

Some clones are missing from TCRdb's copy, which holds only in-frame ones; the method was immunoSEQ multiplex PCR. The sample lists roughly 76,000 clones, about 83% seen once, with 20% to 25% in the top ten. Specimen: CD4+ or CD8+ T cells sorted from blood, collected in a trial of the OX40 agonist ivuxolimab. The sequence was obtained from an adult with an advanced solid tumor such as melanoma, head and neck, liver or kidney cancer. V is TRBV6-5 and J is TRBJ1-2; weak D call: TRBD1 (5 bases). In nucleotides, the CDR3 is TGTGCCAGCAGTAGGGACCCCGGGACTGGAGGCTACACCTTC. It is translated as CASSRDPGTGGYTF.